A single sample is the source of the 2 T cell receptor beta chains below, sequenced in a study of early T cells in non-severe SARS-CoV-2 infection. MiXCR, applied by TCRdb to the 5' RACE reads, yields one record per CDR3 protein. The table has 60,000 to 75,000 distinct CDR3 sequences, about an eighth seen once. The sequences come from whole blood, collected at baseline. The receptors were sampled from an adult who was a healthcare worker with PCR-confirmed SARS-CoV-2 infection or an uninfected control (not recorded which).

V is TRBV18 and J is TRBJ2-1, with TRBD2 matching over 12 bases. The CDR3 extends over 16 amino acids. The junction had 5 bases not matched to a gene; V was cut back by 1 base and J by 7 bases. Germline values: CDR1 KGHSH, CDR2 LQKENI. The CDR3 loop reads CASSPQTSGRGNEQFF. The CDR3, as DNA: TGTGCCAGCTCACCACAGACTAGCGGGAGAGGAAATGAGCAGTTCTTC.

This clonotype came up a few times. DNA for the CDR3: TGTGCCAGCAGCCGGACAGGGGGCGAGGATCAGCCCCAGCATTTT. It encodes CASSRTGGEDQPQHF. The chain employs TRBV5-5 and TRBJ1-5, with TRBD1 matching 11 bases. This CDR3 is built from 15 residues. Germline CDR1 reads SGHKS; CDR2 reads YYEKEE (reference sequence). V lost 4 bases to trimming and J lost 5 bases; unmatched junction nucleotides: 5.